A selection of T cell receptor beta chains follows, all from one sample in a study of T-cell reconstitution after alpha-beta-depleted transplantation in children. TCRdb reprocessed the PCR reads via MiXCR and lists one record per CDR3 protein. The repertoire consists of around 94,000 distinct CDR3 sequences, with 7% to 8% occurring once and the leading ten covering about 16%. The input for sequencing was PBMCs, taken before TCRalphabeta/CD19-depleted stem cell transplant. These receptors were taken from a boy between 2 and 10 years old with acute lymphoblastic leukemia, due to receive a stem cell transplant. Each CDR3 is given with its conserved first and last residue. D genes are given only for firm matches. Expanded clones are given a class, and other clones once, few, many or no size at all.

V gene,clone size,D gene,J gene,CDR3 DNA,CDR3 protein
TRBV12-3/TRBV12-4,-,-,TRBJ2-2,TGTGCCAGCAGTTTAGCCGCCGGGGGCCTAGACACCGGGGAGCTGTTTTTT,CASSLAAGGLDTGELFF
TRBV5-1,many,TRBD2,TRBJ2-3,TGCGCCAGCAGCGTGGAAAGGGACTATAATACAGATACGCAGTATTTT,CASSVERDYNTDTQYF
TRBV7-9,many,TRBD1,TRBJ1-5,TGTGCCAGCAGCTCGACAGGGGTTAATCAGCCCCAGCATTTT,CASSSTGVNQPQHF
TRBV6-4,many,-,TRBJ2-6,TGTGCCAGCAGTGACTCCACAGGGGGGGCCAACGTCCTGACTTTC,CASSDSTGGANVLTF
TRBV6-1,-,TRBD1,TRBJ1-4,TGTGCCAGCAGTCAAGACTGGGACAGGGGTTTTTATGCGTCGGAACTGTTTTTT,CASSQDWDRGFYASELFF
TRBV6-5,-,TRBD1,TRBJ2-7,TGTGCCAGCAGTTTCCCAGAAAGGGGGCGCGCCTACGAGCAGTACTTC,CASSFPERGRAYEQYF
TRBV2,-,TRBD2,TRBJ2-3,TGTGCCAGCAGGAGTGGCGAAGCTAGCGGGAGCACAGATACGCAGTATTTT,CASRSGEASGSTDTQYF
TRBV5-1,many,TRBD1,TRBJ1-1,TGCGCCAGCAGCTTGGTTCCAGGGGGCACTGAAGCTTTCTTT,CASSLVPGGTEAFF
TRBV5-1,-,-,TRBJ2-7,TGCGCCAGCAGCTTGGCACAGGGAGGAAAATACGAGCAGTACTTC,CASSLAQGGKYEQYF
TRBV5-1,many,TRBD1,TRBJ2-7,TGCGCCAGCAGCTTGGCGGCCGGGACAGGGGAATACGAGCAGTACTTC,CASSLAAGTGEYEQYF
TRBV7-2,many,-,TRBJ1-5,TGTGCCAGCAGCTTGGGCGCACGCCAGCCCCAGCATTTT,CASSLGARQPQHF
TRBV12-3/TRBV12-4,many,-,TRBJ1-2,TGTGCCAGCAGTTTTACTAACTATGGCTACACCTTC,CASSFTNYGYTF
TRBV20-1,many,-,TRBJ1-5,TGCAGTGCTAGAGGTCGGGGCAGGGCAAGCAATCAGCCCCAGCATTTT,CSARGRGRASNQPQHF
TRBV7-6,many,-,TRBJ1-5,TGTGCCAGCAGCTTAGAGCCTCAGGGGAACAATCAGCCCCAGCATTTT,CASSLEPQGNNQPQHF
TRBV7-2,many,TRBD2,TRBJ2-1,TGTGCCAGCAGCAATAGCGGGGGGCACAATGAGCAGTTCTTC,CASSNSGGHNEQFF
TRBV28,few,-,TRBJ2-3,TGTGCCAGCAGTCCCCGGACTCACGATAGTAGCACAGATACGCAGTATTTT,CASSPRTHDSSTDTQYF
TRBV20-1,once,-,TRBJ1-2,TGCAGTGCTATTCCTGCGGGGTTTAACTATGGCTACACCTTC,CSAIPAGFNYGYTF
TRBV7-9,medium-sized,-,TRBJ2-7,TGTGCCAGCAGCTTAGCGTTGGCAGAGCAGTACTTC,CASSLALAEQYF
TRBV20-1,many,-,TRBJ2-5,TGCAGTGCTAGAACAGCGGACCGCGTTGGGGAGACCCAGTACTTC,CSARTADRVGETQYF
TRBV7-6,few,TRBD2,TRBJ2-5,TGTGCCAGCAGCTTAGGACTAGCGGGGGGGACCCAGTACTTC,CASSLGLAGGTQYF
TRBV2,many,-,TRBJ1-3,TGTGCCAGCACCTCGGACAAGGAGGGAAACACCATATATTTT,CASTSDKEGNTIYF
TRBV12-3/TRBV12-4,many,-,TRBJ2-3,TGTGCCAGCGTTCGGGCGGAAAGCACAGATACGCAGTATTTT,CASVRAESTDTQYF
TRBV5-6,-,-,TRBJ1-6,TGTGCCAGCAGCTTGATTGACCCTATAATTCTTAATTCACCCCTCCACTTT,CASSLIDPIILNSPLHF
TRBV7-2,-,TRBD2,TRBJ2-1,TGTGCCAGCAGCCCAAGGCCCAGCGGGGTCTACAATGAGCAGTTCTTC,CASSPRPSGVYNEQFF
TRBV4-2,-,TRBD2,TRBJ2-1,TGTGCCAGCAGCCAAGGGACTAGTGGGAGCTCCTACAATGAGCAGTTCTTC,CASSQGTSGSSYNEQFF
TRBV19,-,-,TRBJ1-1,TGTGCCAGTAGCACCGGGTTTGAAGCTTTCTTT,CASSTGFEAFF
TRBV18,-,TRBD2,TRBJ2-7,TGTGCCAGCTCACCTAGCGGGGGGGCCTACGAGCAGTACTTC,CASSPSGGAYEQYF
TRBV27,few,-,TRBJ1-6,TGTGCCAGCAGTTTTAGGTCGGTCCAGTCACCCCTCCACTTT,CASSFRSVQSPLHF
TRBV20-1,many,-,TRBJ1-1,TGCAGTGCCCCCGAAGGGAACACTGAAGCTTTCTTT,CSAPEGNTEAFF
TRBV15,medium-sized,TRBD1,TRBJ2-2,TGTGCCACCAGCGGGGCTGGGACAGGGAACACCGGGGAGCTGTTTTTT,CATSGAGTGNTGELFF
TRBV12-3/TRBV12-4,many,-,TRBJ1-2,TGTGCCAGCAGGTCAGGTTTCCTTGAATATGGCTACACCTTC,CASRSGFLEYGYTF
TRBV2,few,TRBD1,TRBJ2-3,TGTGCCAGCAGGCCCGGGACAGCCATTAACACAGATACGCAGTATTTT,CASRPGTAINTDTQYF
TRBV28,many,-,TRBJ2-1,TGTGCCAGCAGCTTCAGCGGGTCCAGCTCCTACAATGAGCAGTTCTTC,CASSFSGSSSYNEQFF
TRBV27,many,-,TRBJ2-3,TGTGCCAGCAGTTTTGTGGACAACACAGATACGCAGTATTTT,CASSFVDNTDTQYF
TRBV2,-,TRBD1,TRBJ1-1,TGTGCCAGCAGGAGGGACAGCAGTACTATGAACACTGAAGCTTTCTTT,CASRRDSSTMNTEAFF
TRBV5-6,many,-,TRBJ1-1,TGTGCCAGCAGCCATAGAGAGGGACGGGACACTGAAGCTTTCTTT,CASSHREGRDTEAFF
TRBV6-5,many,TRBD1,TRBJ2-6,TGTGCCAGCAGTTATGCCGGGACAGGCTTCCTCTCTGGGGCCAACGTCCTGACTTTC,CASSYAGTGFLSGANVLTF
TRBV28,many,-,TRBJ1-1,TGTGCCAGCACCTCCGGGGGTCTCGCTTTCTTT,CASTSGGLAFF
TRBV4-1,-,-,TRBJ2-7,TGCGCCGGCAGCCAGAGAGATAGCTACGAGCAGTACTTC,CAGSQRDSYEQYF
TRBV7-8,medium-sized,-,TRBJ2-2,TGTGCCAGCAGCGAAGCCTTTGGGAACACCGGGGAGCTGTTTTTT,CASSEAFGNTGELFF